This T cell receptor beta chain was sequenced in a study of cytomegalovirus exposure and HLA in healthy donors. Notes on the study in general: It was taken for granted in presence/absence analyses that sequencing depth across donors was roughly uniform. Later findings reportedly placed an Asian-associated ancestry cluster below the approximately 670-donor mean for N-insertions. Later analysis suggested links between common viral pathogens and several top significant clusters.

Primers for the PCR totalled 60 Vbeta and 13 Jbeta. The method was immunoSEQ multiplex PCR; TCRdb's version includes in-frame clones alone and lacks a portion of them. This sample's table has 95,000 to 110,000 clones. CDR1 and CDR2 (germline): MGHRA, YSYEKL. The CDR3 has 15 residues. J lost 3 bases, V lost 3 bases, and 4 bases had no gene match. With respect to this clone: Its antigen is not identified.

The rearrangement uses TRBV4-1 and TRBJ2-7, with 11 bases aligning to TRBD2. The sequenced sample was PBMCs. The TCR sequence derives from a man aged 40-50 years in good health and CMV-seronegative. CDR3 bases: TGCGCCAGCAGCCACCCTAGCGGGGGGATCTACGAGCAGTACTTC. This gives the protein CASSHPSGGIYEQYF.